Listed here are 8 T cell receptor beta chains from one sample, sequenced in a study of T cells in Graves' hyperthyroidism and ophthalmopathy. RNA transcripts served as the template for amplifying TCR beta CDR3 regions. Primed by the HTBI set, a first-round RT-PCR was run on the TCR CDR3. TCRdb analysed the multiplex PCR reads with MiXCR anew, one entry per CDR3 protein. Here the sample spans hundreds of thousands of distinct CDR3 sequences, roughly 15% being singletons. Sequencing was performed on blood. These TCRs come from a woman younger than 35 with Graves' ophthalmopathy.

As concerns this clonotype: Since a much larger clone is just one base distant, this may be a read error. The J gene is TRBJ1-1, the V gene TRBV29-1, with D possibly TRBD1 on 5 matching bases. This CDR3 is 10 amino acids long. V was clipped by 7 bases and J by 10 bases, with 13 bases between them. Germline CDR1 is SQVTM and CDR2 is ANQGSEA. The CDR3 DNA sequence: TGCAGCGCCGCTCACGGGGGAGCTTTCTTT. Residues: CSAAHGGAFF.

Here the CDR3 reads CASSYLVPGDTEAFF. The CDR3 nucleotides are TGTGCCAGCAGTTACCTGGTACCCGGGGACACTGAAGCTTTCTTT. V is TRBV6-1 and J is TRBJ1-1; D is uncertain. The CDR3 is made up of 15 amino acids. Looked up from germline, CDR1 is MNHNS and CDR2 is SASEGT. V lost 5 bases to trimming and J lost 3 bases, with 16 bases between them.

This clonotype was counted ten times or more. This chain uses TRBV7-2 with TRBJ2-7; either TRBD1 or TRBD2 may fit D (5 bases each). This CDR3 region has 14 residues. Germline V gene sequence: CDR1 SGHTA, CDR2 FQGNSA. The germline V and J ends were trimmed by 8 bases and 2 bases, with 16 bases remaining between them. The CDR3 protein is CASQSNWDPYEQYF. The DNA for the CDR3 is TGTGCCAGCCAATCGAACTGGGACCCCTACGAGCAGTACTTC.

This clonotype is a singleton in its sample. The rearrangement uses TRBV30 and TRBJ2-3, with 7 bases lining up with TRBD2. After removal of 1 base from V and 2 bases from J, the junction contained 6 bases not matched to a gene. The CDR3 contains 15 residues. Per germline, CDR1 GTSNPN and CDR2 SVGIG (reference sequence). The CDR3 bases are TGTGCCTGGAGTGGTGTCGGGGGGTCCACAGATACGCAGTATTTT. Protein product: CAWSGVGGSTDTQYF.

The sample holds many counts of this clonotype. V usage is TRBV12-3 or TRBV12-4 and J usage is TRBJ2-7; the D gene is possibly TRBD1 (6 bases). Trimming shortened V by 5 bases and J by 4 bases, and 9 bases separated the two germline ends. CDR3 length: 12 amino acids. The CDR3 bases are TGTGCCAGCAGTGAGACAGGATACGAGCAGTACTTC. Translated: CASSETGYEQYF.

In its sample, this clonotype was seen many times. This chain connects TRBV28 to TRBJ1-2; a weak D match, TRBD1 (5 bases). The CDR3 extends over 13 amino acids. The germline V gene has CDR1 MDHEN and CDR2 SYDVKM. The germline V and J ends were trimmed by 5 bases and 4 bases, with 11 bases remaining between them. In nucleotides, the CDR3 is TGTGCCAGCAGTATCCCCGGGGCCTATGGCTACACCTTC. This translates into CASSIPGAYGYTF.

In this sample, this clonotype turned up a few times. Sequence at one end of the junction differs from germline and may be a read error. CDR3 DNA: TGCAGTGCTAGAGGGAAGTCGTTGGGACAGAGCGGAGATACGCAGTGTTTT. Encoded protein: CSARGKSLGQSGDTQCF. V is TRBV20-1 and J is TRBJ2-3; 7 positions agree with TRBD1. CDR3 size: 17 residues. CDR1 is DFQATT, CDR2 SNEGSKA, per germline (reference sequence).

This clonotype was seen at least ten times. The V call is TRBV7-9, the J call TRBJ1-2; 10 positions match TRBD1. There are 15 residues in the CDR3. Trimming took 5 bases from V and 0 from J; bases not matched to a gene: 3. Germline CDR1 and CDR2: SEHNR and FQNEAQ (reference sequence). CDR3 residues: CASSRGQGANYGYTF. As DNA, the CDR3 is TGTGCCAGCAGCCGCGGACAGGGGGCTAACTATGGCTACACCTTC.